This T cell receptor (beta chain) is drawn from a study of cytomegalovirus exposure and HLA in healthy donors. Study-level information: In an early release, HLA-typed donors contributed tens of millions of unique TCR sequences. Genotyping showed 70% to 90% of roughly 400 donors falling in the Caucasian-associated ancestry cluster.

Primers included in the PCR were 60 Vbeta and 13 Jbeta primers. TCRdb keeps only in-frame clones here, not all; method: immunoSEQ multiplex PCR. The data contain more than 40,000 clones, roughly half of them seen just once; the ten biggest clones take up under 6.5%. The CDR3 has 16 residues. V was pared by 4 bases and J by 0 bases, with 5 bases of the junction left unmatched. The V gene's germline CDR1 is SGHRS and CDR2 YFSETQ. The sequenced material came from PBMCs. The rearrangement joins TRBV5-1 to TRBJ2-5, with 11 bases aligning to TRBD1. The TCR originated in a man aged 55 to 70 in good health and CMV-seronegative. CDR3 loop: CASSGGTGGYQETQYF. CDR3 DNA: TGCGCCAGCAGCGGGGGGACAGGGGGTTACCAAGAGACCCAGTACTTC.